Presented here are 23 T cell receptor beta chains from one specimen sequenced in a study of blood T cell repertoires in COVID-19. TCRdb's copy holds only in-frame clones and misses some; the assay was immunoSEQ multiplex PCR. There are 310,000 or so clones in the sample; roughly 84% occur only once, and 1% lies in the top ten. The sequencing sample was made of peripheral blood. Receptor source: a man over 45 with active or convalescent COVID-19.

This clone was detected only once. The J gene is TRBJ1-4, the V gene TRBV2; D gene uncertain. The CDR3 runs to 18 residues. Germline-derived CDR1 and CDR2 are SNHLY and FYNNEI. V lost 0 bases to trimming and J lost 0 bases, with 14 bases between them. As DNA, the CDR3 is TGTGCCAGCAGTGAAGCGCTTCGCCGGGTTCCAACTAATGAAAAACTGTTTTTT. Translation: CASSEALRRVPTNEKLFF.

The rearrangement links TRBV5-1 to TRBJ1-1; 7 nucleotides match TRBD1. The J segment lost 7 bases and the V segment lost 1 base, leaving 10 bases of the junction unmatched. CDR1 is SGHRS and CDR2 is YFSETQ in the germline V gene. This CDR3 has 15 residues. The CDR3 spells CASSLNGQVPLEAFF. Written as DNA, the CDR3 is TGCGCCAGCAGCTTGAACGGACAGGTTCCCCTTGAAGCTTTCTTT. The full variable domain, rest sourced from reference TRBV5-1 and TRBJ1-1, is KAGVTQTPRYLIKTRGQQVTLSCSPISGHRSVSWYQQTPGQGLQFLFEYFSETQRNKGNFPGRFSGRQFSNSRSEMNVSTLELGDSALYLCASSLNGQVPLEAFFGQGTRLTVV.

In regard to this clone: This specimen includes other DNA sequences encoding the same CDR3. The V call is TRBV5-1, the J call TRBJ2-3, with 9 positions matching TRBD1. Germline V gene data show CDR1 as SGHRS and CDR2 as YFSETQ. The ends lost 2 bases at V and 0 bases at J; junction bases unmatched: 4. The length of the CDR3 is 16 residues. This CDR3 is CASSLAGQGSTDTQYF. The CDR3 coding sequence is TGCGCCAGCAGCTTAGCGGGACAGGGAAGCACAGATACGCAGTATTTT.

The rearrangement joins TRBV2 to TRBJ1-5; no firm D call. The V gene lost 3 bases and the J gene lost 4 bases, with 7 bases spanning the gap. Per germline, CDR1 SNHLY and CDR2 FYNNEI. CDR3 length: 13 residues. The CDR3 region is CASSESLNQPQHF. CDR3 in DNA: TGTGCCAGCAGTGAGTCGTTAAATCAGCCCCAGCATTTT.

The chain employs TRBV5-4 and TRBJ2-1; tentative D call: TRBD2 (5 bases). Between the trimmed V and J ends, which lost 0 bases and 1 base, there was a span of 11 bases. This CDR3 is 16 amino acids long. Germline V gives CDR1 SGHNT, CDR2 YYREEE (reference sequence). In DNA form, the CDR3 reads TGTGCCAGCAGCTTGGCGGGGATAGGATCCTACAATGAGCAGTTCTTC. This codes for CASSLAGIGSYNEQFF.

The rearrangement joins TRBV23-1 to TRBJ2-7, with a weak D call TRBD2 (6 bases). TRBV23-1 is an open reading frame whose function is uncertain. The CDR3 spans 14 residues. The CDR3 sequence is CPRDRRFLAYEQYF. CDR3 nucleotides: TGCCCGCGGGACCGGCGGTTTTTGGCCTACGAGCAGTACTTC.

The chain has TRBV2 and TRBJ1-3, with a possible D match to TRBD1 (6 bases). Germline-derived CDR1 and CDR2 are SNHLY and FYNNEI. The CDR3 sequence is 15 residues long. V was trimmed by 1 base and J by 2 bases, leaving 9 bases between them. In DNA, the CDR3 is TGTGCCAGCAGTGAAGGGACAGCTACTGGAAACACCATATATTTT. Protein product: CASSEGTATGNTIYF. Full variable domain (outside the CDR3, taken from reference TRBV2 and TRBJ1-3): EPEVTQTPSHQVTQMGQEVILRCVPISNHLYFYWYRQILGQKVEFLVSFYNNEISEKSEIFDDQFSVERPDGSNFTLKIRSTKLEDSAMYFCASSEGTATGNTIYFGEGSWLTVV.

V usage is TRBV21-1 and J usage is TRBJ1-1; TRBD1, the table's D call, was not compared with the DNA. TRBV21-1 is an annotated pseudogene. This CDR3 contains 16 residues. The CDR3: CASSKELAVMNTEAFF. CDR3 nucleotides: TGTGCCAGCAGCAAAGAGTTGGCAGTAATGAACACTGAAGCTTTCTTT.

The sample holds a few counts of this clone. The chain employs TRBV7-3 and TRBJ1-2, with 8 bases that match TRBD1. CDR3 length equals 14 residues. Unmatched junction bases numbered 5, after V lost 1 base and J lost 7 bases. Per germline, CDR1 SGHTA and CDR2 FQGTGA. The CDR3 sequence is CASSLRGQGRGYTF. The CDR3 DNA follows: TGTGCCAGCAGCTTAAGAGGACAGGGCCGTGGCTACACCTTC.

Here the CDR3 DNA reads TGTGCCAGCAGCCCCCGTTTCTTGAGCTACGAGCAGTACTTC. Protein product: CASSPRFLSYEQYF. V usage is TRBV7-2 and J usage is TRBJ2-7, with D hard to call. This CDR3 is built from 14 residues. With 5 bases removed from V and 3 bases from J, the gap between germline ends came to 14 bases. Per the germline V gene, CDR1 is SGHTA and CDR2 is FQGNSA.

The rearrangement uses TRBV9 and TRBJ1-6; no clear D. The V end lost 1 base, the J end lost 6 bases, and 11 bases lay between the germline ends. The germline V gene has CDR1 SGDLS and CDR2 YYNGEE. The CDR3 is 15 amino acids. The CDR3 bases are TGTGCCAGCAGCGTATCACAGCCGTTTAATTCACCCCTCCACTTT. Its protein is CASSVSQPFNSPLHF.

Worth noting for this clone: At one end the junction does not follow the germline gene, possibly because of a read error. This chain connects TRBV7-9 to TRBJ2-7; D is unresolved. The CDR3 runs to 11 residues. Germline assignment: CDR1 SEHNR and CDR2 FQNEAQ (reference sequence). The chain's CDR3 is CASSSRYGQYF. The CDR3 DNA is TGTGCCAGCAGCTCCCGGTACGGGCAGTACTTC.

The J gene is TRBJ2-3, the V gene TRBV7-2, with TRBD2 matching 7 bases. V gave up 5 bases and J gave up 2 bases; unmatched junction bases: 4. The germline CDR1 and CDR2 sequences are SGHTA and FQGNSA. The CDR3 has 14 residues. The CDR3 coding sequence is TGTGCCAGCAGCCCAAGACTAGCCACAGATACGCAGTATTTT. It encodes CASSPRLATDTQYF.

This sequence joins TRBV30 and TRBJ1-1; no firm D call. The CDR3 sequence is 12 residues long. Looked up from germline, CDR1 is GTSNPN and CDR2 is SVGIG (reference sequence). V lost 2 bases to trimming and J lost 7 bases, with 11 bases between them. The CDR3 nucleotides read TGTGCCTGGAGTTCCGAGGGAGGTGAAGCTTTCTTT. Amino acid sequence: CAWSSEGGEAFF.

The chain carries TRBV28 and TRBJ2-7; perhaps TRBD1 as D (5 bases). Germline V lookup: CDR1 MDHEN, CDR2 SYDVKM. The V end lost 11 bases, the J end lost 2 bases, and 16 bases lay between the germline ends. The CDR3 covers 13 residues. The CDR3, as DNA: TGTGCCGTACAGTCGACAGTAACCTACGAGCAGTACTTC. Translating gives CAVQSTVTYEQYF.

V gene TRBV6-2 or TRBV6-3 combines with J gene TRBJ1-6; weak D call: TRBD1 (6 bases). The CDR3 has 12 residues. The germline gives CDR1 MNHEY, CDR2 SVGEGT. V was shortened by 3 bases and J by 15 bases, with 12 bases between the two germline ends. In nucleotides, the CDR3 is TGTGCCAGCAGTTATGGGGGCCTGCGCCTCCACTTT. Encoded protein: CASSYGGLRLHF.

J is TRBJ1-1 and V is TRBV3-1 (or the pseudogene TRBV3-2), with 7 positions matching TRBD1. CDR1 and CDR2 from the germline V gene are LGHDT and YNNKEL (reference sequence). CDR3 length: 15 amino acids. V shed 4 bases, J shed 4 bases, and the junction held 9 bases outside the gene matches. CDR3 DNA sequence: TGTGCCAGCAGCCCTTTCAGGGGGTCTGGCACTGAAGCTTTCTTT. Translated, it gives CASSPFRGSGTEAFF.

This chain uses TRBV5-6 with TRBJ2-7, with 11 nucleotides matching TRBD1. Germline values: CDR1 SGHDT, CDR2 YYEEEE. V lost 4 bases and J lost 2; bases outside the gene matches: 5. This CDR3 has 15 amino acids. The CDR3 DNA follows: TGTGCCAGCAGCGAACCGGGACAGGGGGCCTACGAGCAGTACTTC. Translation: CASSEPGQGAYEQYF.

The chain recombines TRBV28 with TRBJ1-1, with 7 positions matching TRBD1. The CDR3 is made up of 12 amino acids. The V gene end was trimmed by 5 bases and the J gene end by 11 bases; junction bases not matched to a gene: 8. Germline V gene lookup returns CDR1 MDHEN and CDR2 SYDVKM. The CDR3 DNA reads as TGTGCCAGCAGTGTCCTCAGGGGGGAGGCTTTCTTT. Translation gives CASSVLRGEAFF. Complete variable domain (other parts from reference TRBV28 and TRBJ1-1): DVKVTQSSRYLVKRTGEKVFLECVQDMDHENMFWYRQDPGLGLRLIYFSYDVKMKEKGDIPEGYSVSREKKERFSLILESASTNQTSMYLCASSVLRGEAFFGQGTRLTVV.

This clone has just one count. This chain connects TRBV19 to TRBJ1-3; TRBD1 is a possible D gene (6 bases). The germline V and J ends were trimmed by 4 bases and 0 bases, with 13 bases remaining between them. The CDR3 runs 16 residues. Germline V gives CDR1 LNHDA, CDR2 SQIVND (reference sequence). Here the CDR3 reads CASSTEGQSSGNTIYF. The CDR3 coding sequence is TGTGCCAGTAGTACCGAAGGACAGTCCTCTGGAAACACCATATATTTT.

The chain carries TRBV5-6 and TRBJ2-1; the D is unclear. Trimming removed 2 bases at V and 5 bases at J, with 5 bases between. CDR3 length: 12 residues. Germline V gene lookup returns CDR1 SGHDT and CDR2 YYEEEE. Here the CDR3 reads CASSLQNNEQFF. The CDR3 bases are TGTGCCAGCAGCTTACAAAACAATGAGCAGTTCTTC.

A word on this clone: This CDR3 is also generated by other DNA sequences in the sample. The chain carries TRBV19 and TRBJ1-4; D is ambiguous. CDR3 length equals 13 residues. Trimming cost V 2 bases and J 5 bases, with 6 bases left between them. The germline gives CDR1 LNHDA, CDR2 SQIVND (reference sequence). In DNA, the CDR3 is TGTGCCAGTAGTATAAAGAGCAATGAAAAACTGTTTTTT. Its translation is CASSIKSNEKLFF.

The chain carries TRBV30 and TRBJ2-3, with TRBD2 as a possible D gene (6 bases). V lost 5 bases and J lost 3, with 12 bases in between. Per germline, CDR1 GTSNPN and CDR2 SVGIG (reference sequence). This CDR3 spans 13 amino acids. CDR3: CAWGIAATDTQYF. The CDR3 nucleotides read TGTGCCTGGGGTATAGCGGCAACAGATACGCAGTATTTT.